Listed below are T cell receptor beta chains from one sample, sequenced in a study of T cell repertoires in cytomegalovirus infection. MiXCR, run by TCRdb on the reads, gives a single entry per CDR3 protein. The table has under 300,000 distinct CDR3 sequences, 15% to 20% seen once. Sequences were obtained from CD8+ T cells from PBMCs. Every receptor here comes from a human donor in good health (CMV status not recorded). Some clones in this sample may be carry-over from other donors' samples. The CDR3 runs from the conserved cysteine through the conserved F or W. Fields, in order: CDR3 protein, CDR3 length, J gene, V gene.

CASSYMGTGLYGYTF | 15 | TRBJ1-2 | TRBV6-6
CASSLRSTGTGELFF | 15 | TRBJ2-2 | TRBV5-1
CASSLERGVVTDTQYF | 16 | TRBJ2-3 | TRBV7-8
CASSQNQGNEQFF | 13 | TRBJ2-1 | TRBV4-3
CASSLGWDGKEDRGLKAFF | 19 | TRBJ1-1 | TRBV7-2
CASSLRLAGDNEQFF | 15 | TRBJ2-1 | TRBV5-1
CASSLPSFPTGGTEAFF | 17 | TRBJ1-1 | TRBV7-8
CATLGPGKSGANVLTF | 16 | TRBJ2-6 | TRBV7-9
CASSLAGLLAGLYF | 14 | TRBJ2-3 | TRBV5-6
CASSGRPQETQYF | 13 | TRBJ2-5 | TRBV5-4
CSASGGTYNEQFF | 13 | TRBJ2-1 | TRBV20-1
CASSLVSSTGVNTEAFF | 17 | TRBJ1-1 | TRBV7-9
CASSSKTGMGPYNSPLHF | 18 | TRBJ1-6 | TRBV7-9
CASSYGGPNEQYF | 13 | TRBJ2-7 | TRBV6-8
CASGSEVLPREAFF | 14 | TRBJ1-1 | TRBV7-8
CASSPPAGSYEQYF | 14 | TRBJ2-7 | TRBV7-9
CASSLVQGGYGYTF | 14 | TRBJ1-2 | TRBV7-6
CASSLSHTYTGELFF | 15 | TRBJ2-2 | TRBV5-4
CASSYSWGHSYNEQFF | 16 | TRBJ2-1 | TRBV6-5
CASSQGQGAFF | 11 | TRBJ2-1 | TRBV6-1
CASSLVGGVTGELFF | 15 | TRBJ2-2 | TRBV7-8
CASRRERGGYNEQFF | 15 | TRBJ2-1 | TRBV2
CASSQPTGTGSYEQYF | 16 | TRBJ2-7 | TRBV4-1
CASSLDRGTNEKLFF | 15 | TRBJ1-4 | TRBV7-8
CASRTGAYELAEAFF | 15 | TRBJ1-1 | TRBV19
CATVVGNEQFF | 11 | TRBJ2-1 | TRBV6-2/TRBV6-3
CASSLISGGSGQETQYF | 17 | TRBJ2-5 | TRBV27
CSARGESSYNEQFF | 14 | TRBJ2-1 | TRBV20-1
CASSPRQGWTYEQYF | 15 | TRBJ2-7 | TRBV12-3/TRBV12-4
CASSLGERLQETQYF | 15 | TRBJ2-5 | TRBV6-6
CASSQEAQGVDQPQHF | 16 | TRBJ1-5 | TRBV4-1
CASSLSGGEQYF | 12 | TRBJ2-7 | TRBV7-9
CASSPGKEDTGELFF | 15 | TRBJ2-2 | TRBV6-2/TRBV6-3
CASSQDRYNQPQHF | 14 | TRBJ1-5 | TRBV4-3
CASSLAFGARYEQYF | 15 | TRBJ2-7 | TRBV7-6
CASSLGSARGTGELFF | 16 | TRBJ2-2 | TRBV7-8
CASSSGVTAYNEQFF | 15 | TRBJ2-1 | TRBV7-6
CASSYSTVAQDRGYNEQFF | 19 | TRBJ2-1 | TRBV6-2/TRBV6-3
CASSLQGRYSNQPQHF | 16 | TRBJ1-5 | TRBV7-2
CSVLAMGTEAFF | 12 | TRBJ1-1 | TRBV29-1
CASSGYRDRERTGYGIEYEKLFF | 23 | TRBJ1-4 | TRBV7-9
CASRGGQGPFGYEQYF | 16 | TRBJ2-7 | TRBV7-8
CASSGSLGTGAPATNEKLFF | 20 | TRBJ1-4 | TRBV7-2
CASSPGAGGNTIYF | 14 | TRBJ1-3 | TRBV28
CSARNIPNQPQHF | 13 | TRBJ1-5 | TRBV20-1
CASSLTLARGREQYF | 15 | TRBJ2-7 | TRBV5-3
CASSPGTGGSYEQYF | 15 | TRBJ2-7 | TRBV7-9
CASRPDGDYGYTF | 13 | TRBJ1-2 | TRBV13
CASSPILKDTEAFF | 14 | TRBJ1-1 | TRBV4-1
CSALDRGEYGYTF | 13 | TRBJ1-2 | TRBV29-1
CSVWWVGRGRIGSYNEQFF | 19 | TRBJ2-1 | TRBV29-1
CASSRSTGNTIYF | 13 | TRBJ1-3 | TRBV28
CAISSIRDRDGTGMADTQYF | 20 | TRBJ2-3 | TRBV10-3
CASSMDEYSNQPQHF | 15 | TRBJ1-5 | TRBV19
CASSQDVQGWGYTF | 14 | TRBJ1-2 | TRBV4-1
CASSLAGGDDTEAFF | 15 | TRBJ1-1 | TRBV7-8
CASSRLSRDRINQPQHF | 17 | TRBJ1-5 | TRBV12-3/TRBV12-4
CASSPLRGFTEAFF | 14 | TRBJ1-1 | TRBV27